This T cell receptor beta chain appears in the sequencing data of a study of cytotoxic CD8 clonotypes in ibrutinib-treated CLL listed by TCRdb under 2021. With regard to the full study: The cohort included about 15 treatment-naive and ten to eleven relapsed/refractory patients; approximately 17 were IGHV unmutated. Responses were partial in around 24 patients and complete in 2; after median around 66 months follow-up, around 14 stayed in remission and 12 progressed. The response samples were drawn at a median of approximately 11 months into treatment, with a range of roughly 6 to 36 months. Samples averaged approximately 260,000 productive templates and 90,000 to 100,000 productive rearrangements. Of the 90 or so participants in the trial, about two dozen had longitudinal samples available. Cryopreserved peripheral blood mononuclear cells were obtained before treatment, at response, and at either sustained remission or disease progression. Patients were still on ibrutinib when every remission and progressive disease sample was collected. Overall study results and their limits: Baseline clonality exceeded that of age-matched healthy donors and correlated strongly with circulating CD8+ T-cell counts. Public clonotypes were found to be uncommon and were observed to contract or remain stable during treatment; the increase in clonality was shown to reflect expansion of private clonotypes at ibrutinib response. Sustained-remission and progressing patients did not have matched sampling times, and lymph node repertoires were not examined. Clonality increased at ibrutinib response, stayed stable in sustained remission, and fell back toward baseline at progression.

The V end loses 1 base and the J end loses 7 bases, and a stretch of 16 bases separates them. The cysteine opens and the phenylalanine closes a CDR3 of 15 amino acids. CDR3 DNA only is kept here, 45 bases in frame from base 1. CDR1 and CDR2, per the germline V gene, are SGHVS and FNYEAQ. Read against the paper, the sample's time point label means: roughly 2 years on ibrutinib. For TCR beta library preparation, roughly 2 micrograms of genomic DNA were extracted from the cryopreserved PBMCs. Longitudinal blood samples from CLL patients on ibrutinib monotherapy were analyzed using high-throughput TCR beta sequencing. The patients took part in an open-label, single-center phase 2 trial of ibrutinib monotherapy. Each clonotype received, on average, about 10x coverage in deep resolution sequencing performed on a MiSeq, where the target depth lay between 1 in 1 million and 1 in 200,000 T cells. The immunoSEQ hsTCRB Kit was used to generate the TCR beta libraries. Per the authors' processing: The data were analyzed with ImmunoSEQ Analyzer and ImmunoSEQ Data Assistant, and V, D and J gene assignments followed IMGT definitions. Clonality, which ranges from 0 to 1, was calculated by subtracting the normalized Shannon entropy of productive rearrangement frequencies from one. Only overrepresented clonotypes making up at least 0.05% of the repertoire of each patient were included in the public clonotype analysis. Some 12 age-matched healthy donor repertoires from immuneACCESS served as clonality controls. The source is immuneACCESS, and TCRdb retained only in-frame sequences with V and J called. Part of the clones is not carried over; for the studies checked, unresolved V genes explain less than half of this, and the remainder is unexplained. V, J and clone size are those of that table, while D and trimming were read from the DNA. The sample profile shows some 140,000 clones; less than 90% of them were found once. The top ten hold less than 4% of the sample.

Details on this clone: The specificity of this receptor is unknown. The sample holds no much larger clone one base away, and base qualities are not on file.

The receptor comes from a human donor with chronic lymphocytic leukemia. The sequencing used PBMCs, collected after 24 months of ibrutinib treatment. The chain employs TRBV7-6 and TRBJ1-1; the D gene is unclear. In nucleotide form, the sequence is TGTGCCAGCAGCTTAGTTTTGGGTAGCTCGAGTGAAGCTTTCTTT. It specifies CASSLVLGSSSEAFF.